Below, 25 T cell receptor beta chains from the same sample are listed, as sequenced in a study of shared clonotypes between healthy human individuals (dated by TCRdb to the early 2020s). The library was obtained by the immunoSEQ multiplex PCR assay. The table was pulled from immuneACCESS by TCRdb, which kept in-frame rearrangements only. Such tables lose some clones; where checked, under half of the loss comes from unresolved V genes, and the rest has no known cause. The sample table lists under 600,000 clones, roughly 79% of them with a count of one. More than 10% of the sample is held by the ten biggest clonotypes. The sample taken for sequencing was PBMCs. The receptor source for this set is a woman in her 40s in good health. Some clones in this sample may be carry-over from other donors' samples.

This clone was recorded only once. This chain uses TRBV19 with TRBJ2-1; TRBD1 matches 8 bases. Germline lookup yields CDR1 LNHDA and CDR2 SQIVND (reference sequence). The CDR3 spans 16 residues. The junction had 10 bases not matched to a gene; V was cut back by 6 bases and J by 3 bases. CDR3 loop: CASRGVGTGFYNEQFF. CDR3 nucleotides: TGTGCCAGTAGGGGGGTCGGGACAGGATTCTACAATGAGCAGTTCTTC.

This clone was seen only once. The V and J genes are TRBV5-4 and TRBJ1-2; weak D call: TRBD1 (6 bases). The CDR3 has 14 residues. V lost 0 bases and J 7 bases, leaving 13 bases between the germline ends. CDR1 is SGHNT and CDR2 is YYREEE in the germline V gene (reference sequence). The chain's CDR3 is CASSLAGQGSGYTF. The CDR3 nucleotides are TGTGCCAGCAGCTTGGCCGGGCAGGGGTCTGGCTACACCTTC. The full variable domain, completed using reference TRBV5-4 and TRBJ1-2, is ETGVTQSPTHLIKTRGQQVTLRCSSQSGHNTVSWYQQALGQGPQFIFQYYREEENGRGNFPPRFSGLQFPNYSSELNVNALELDDSALYLCASSLAGQGSGYTFGSGTRLTVV.

The V gene is TRBV5-4, the J gene TRBJ2-3; tentative D call: TRBD2 (6 bases). This CDR3 spans 16 amino acids. V dropped 6 bases and J dropped 5 bases, with 22 bases sitting between them. Germline CDR1 SGHNT, CDR2 YYREEE (reference sequence). In nucleotides, the CDR3 is TGTGCCAGCACCATTATCGGGCTAGTGGGGGGAGATACGCAGTATTTT. Protein: CASTIIGLVGGDTQYF.

In the case of this clone: A much larger clone sits a single nucleotide away, making a read error possible. This chain joins TRBV30 and TRBJ1-6, with TRBD1 matching over 7 bases. CDR3 length: 15 amino acids. After removal of 2 bases from V and 10 bases from J, the junction contained 11 bases not matched to a gene. CDR1 is GTSNPN, CDR2 SVGIG, per germline (reference sequence). The CDR3 DNA reads as TGTGCCTGGAGTTCGGGGGACAGTGAATCCTCACCCCTCCACTTT. Translated, it gives CAWSSGDSESSPLHF.

This clone was observed a single time. The chain is built from TRBV5-1 and TRBJ2-6; no clear D. Germline values: CDR1 SGHRS, CDR2 YFSETQ. The CDR3 runs to 13 residues. The V and J ends lost 1 base and 3 bases respectively, with 2 bases between them. CDR3 protein: CASSLHGANVLTF. CDR3 in DNA: TGCGCCAGCAGCTTGCATGGGGCCAACGTCCTGACTTTC.

The CDR3 protein is CASTPMRGANNEQFF. CDR3 nucleotides: TGTGCCAGCACCCCCATGCGGGGGGCCAACAATGAGCAGTTCTTC. The chain joins TRBV6-1 to TRBJ2-1, with 8 bases that match TRBD2. CDR1 and CDR2 from the germline V gene are MNHNS and SASEGT. CDR3 size: 15 residues. With 7 bases clipped from V and 5 bases from J, the junction kept 10 bases outside the gene matches.

This clone came up many times. The chain links TRBV5-1 to TRBJ2-7, with TRBD2 matching over 7 bases. V lost 1 base to trimming and J lost 5 bases; unmatched junction nucleotides: 6. The CDR3 spans 14 residues. Looked up from germline, CDR1 is SGHRS and CDR2 is YFSETQ. DNA of the CDR3: TGCGCCAGCAGCTTGATGGGGCGGGAGAACGAGCAGTACTTC. As protein: CASSLMGRENEQYF.

Of note for this clone: Germline and junction disagree at one end, which may indicate a read error. The rearrangement joins TRBV7-8 to TRBJ2-5; D unresolved. The J call may not be correct, given that the DNA end is closer to TRBJ2-7. This CDR3 is built from 15 residues. The germline gives CDR1 SGHVS, CDR2 FQNEAQ. CDR3 nucleotide sequence: TGTGCCGGCAGTTCCCTCCGCTACTCACCCTACGAGCAGTACTTC. Translated: CAGSSLRYSPYEQYF.

This clone was detected many times. The rearrangement uses TRBV7-3 and TRBJ1-1, with TRBD1 matching over 7 bases. Germline-derived CDR1 and CDR2 are SGHTA and FQGTGA. The ends lost 5 bases at V and 7 bases at J; junction bases unmatched: 4. The CDR3 consists of 12 residues. The CDR3 nucleotides are TGTGCCAGCAGCCCCGACAGGGTTGAAGCTTTCTTT. It is translated as CASSPDRVEAFF.

The chain is built from TRBV4-3 and TRBJ2-1, with D perhaps being TRBD1 or TRBD2 (6 bases each). CDR3 size: 14 residues. Trimming removed 4 bases from V and 8 bases from J, with 15 bases in between. The germline V gene has CDR1 LGHNA and CDR2 YSLEER. The CDR3 sequence is CASSRARGEDEQFF. CDR3 bases: TGCGCCAGCAGCCGCGCTAGGGGGGAGGATGAGCAGTTCTTC.

The chain is built from TRBV7-6 and TRBJ2-3, with D unclear. This CDR3 spans 13 amino acids. CDR1 and CDR2 from the germline V gene are SGHVS and FNYEAQ. The V end lost 7 bases, the J end lost 6 bases, and 14 bases lay between the germline ends. The CDR3, as DNA: TGTGCCAGCATGGTTCCAGGCGGTGATACGCAGTATTTT. Its translation: CASMVPGGDTQYF.

CDR3 amino acids: CASSYDRNTGELFF. Here the CDR3 DNA reads TGTGCCAGCAGTTACGACAGAAACACCGGGGAGCTGTTTTTT. This chain links TRBV6-5 with TRBJ2-2, with a tentative D call TRBD1 (5 bases). The V gene's germline CDR1 is MNHEY and CDR2 SVGAGI. The V end lost 2 bases, the J end lost 2 bases, and 6 bases lay between the germline ends. The CDR3 is made up of 14 amino acids.

This clone was recorded a few times. The CDR3 DNA reads TGTGCCAGCAGTGACGGCGGGGGGCAAGAGACCCAGTACTTC. Translating it yields CASSDGGGQETQYF. The chain employs TRBV6-1 and TRBJ2-5; 8 positions match TRBD2. Trimming at V came to 3 bases and at J to 2 bases, leaving 2 bases not matched to a gene. The germline V gene encodes CDR1 MNHNS and CDR2 SASEGT. The CDR3 has 14 amino acids.

The CDR3 protein is CAWSVGQYTEAFF. CDR3 sequence (DNA): TGTGCCTGGAGTGTAGGACAGTACACTGAAGCTTTCTTT. This sequence joins TRBV30 and TRBJ1-1; D is possibly TRBD1 (6 bases). Trimming stripped 0 bases from V and 3 bases from J, with 8 bases between. The germline V gene encodes CDR1 GTSNPN and CDR2 SVGIG (reference sequence). CDR3 size: 13 residues.

For this clone: The same CDR3 arises from other DNA sequences in this sample as well. V and J are TRBV7-3 and TRBJ1-1; D gene unclear. The CDR3 is 14 amino acids. CDR1 is SGHTA, CDR2 FQGTGA, per germline. V lost 1 base and J lost 1, with 7 bases in between. The CDR3 spells CASSLSSGNTEAFF. CDR3 nucleotide sequence: TGTGCCAGCAGCTTAAGTTCTGGGAACACTGAAGCTTTCTTT.

The chain is built from TRBV28 and TRBJ2-7; 7 nucleotides match TRBD2. The germline V gene has CDR1 MDHEN and CDR2 SYDVKM. J was trimmed by 6 bases and V by 6 bases; bases with no gene match: 14. The CDR3 is 15 residues long. The CDR3 DNA reads TGTGCCAGCAGGGTCTCGGGACTACGGGTATTCGAGCAGTACTTC. It specifies CASRVSGLRVFEQYF.

The chain recombines TRBV10-2 with TRBJ2-2; 8 bases match TRBD1. The CDR3 has 16 residues. The trim removed 1 base at V and 7 bases at J, leaving 8 bases unmatched. Germline values: CDR1 WSHSY, CDR2 SAAADI. The CDR3 bases are TGCGCCAGCAGTGAGTTGAGACAGGGGATCGGCGGGGAGCTGTTTTTT. It is translated as CASSELRQGIGGELFF.

The rearrangement joins TRBV5-1 to TRBJ2-1, with TRBD2 matching 9 bases. The junction had 9 bases not matched to a gene; V was cut back by 0 bases and J by 8 bases. Per the germline V gene, CDR1 is SGHRS and CDR2 is YFSETQ. The CDR3 runs to 16 residues. The CDR3 DNA follows: TGCGCCAGCAGCTTGGCCTTAGCGGGAGCGATGGATGAGCAGTTCTTC. This gives the protein CASSLALAGAMDEQFF.

This clone was seen a single time. The chain is built from TRBV29-1 and TRBJ2-2; no clear D. The CDR3 length is 13 residues. Germline lookup yields CDR1 SQVTM and CDR2 ANQGSEA. V shed 7 bases and J shed 6 bases, with 15 bases lying between them. DNA for the CDR3: TGCAGCGCTTTAGCCTGGGATGCCGGGGAGCTGTTTTTT. Protein: CSALAWDAGELFF.

The chain links TRBV6-5 to TRBJ1-6; a weak D match, TRBD1 (5 bases). Germline assignment: CDR1 MNHEY and CDR2 SVGAGI. The V gene lost 5 bases and the J gene lost 8 bases, with 13 bases spanning the gap. The CDR3 runs 14 residues. The CDR3 loop reads CASSPRGEYSPLHF. In nucleotides, the CDR3 is TGTGCCAGCAGTCCCCGGGGGGAGTATTCACCCCTCCACTTT.

The chain has TRBV4-1 and TRBJ2-1, with 8 bases that match TRBD1. From germline, CDR1 is MGHRA and CDR2 YSYEKL. J was trimmed by 3 bases and V by 0 bases; bases with no gene match: 7. The CDR3 totals 17 residues. The CDR3 here is CASSQDPTGVSYNEQFF. The CDR3 DNA sequence: TGCGCCAGCAGCCAAGACCCGACAGGGGTCAGCTACAATGAGCAGTTCTTC.

The chain recombines TRBV23-1 with TRBJ2-1; TRBD2 aligns across 11 bases. TRBV23-1 is an ORF; its function is uncertain. This CDR3 has 18 residues. The V segment lost 4 bases and the J segment 2 bases; nucleotides outside the gene matches: 10. CDR3 protein: CASSPGGTSGRAYNEQFF. The CDR3 bases are TGCGCCAGCAGTCCTGGGGGGACTAGCGGACGGGCCTACAATGAGCAGTTCTTC.

The J gene is TRBJ1-1, the V gene TRBV7-2; 7 nucleotides match TRBD1. Germline V gene data show CDR1 as SGHTA and CDR2 as FQGNSA. There are 15 residues in the CDR3. The V and J ends lost 4 bases and 1 base, in that order; junction bases with no gene match: 6. CDR3: CASSSHRTGNTEAFF. Here the CDR3 DNA reads TGTGCCAGCAGCTCCCATCGGACAGGGAACACTGAAGCTTTCTTT.

The table lists this clone with a count of one. The chain links TRBV5-1 to TRBJ2-7; D unresolved. The V and J ends lost 0 bases and 3 bases respectively, with 10 bases between them. CDR1 and CDR2 (germline): SGHRS, YFSETQ. This CDR3 region has 14 residues. The CDR3 sequence: CASSLGATYYEQYF. The CDR3 DNA follows: TGCGCCAGCAGCTTGGGTGCGACCTACTACGAGCAGTACTTC.

The rearrangement joins TRBV28 to TRBJ1-2; 8 bases are shared with TRBD1. CDR1 and CDR2 from the germline V gene are MDHEN and SYDVKM. The V and J ends lost 7 bases and 3 bases, in that order; junction bases with no gene match: 13. CDR3 size: 16 residues. As DNA, the CDR3 is TGTGCCAGCACCAGTATCCGGGACAGGAGGGACTATGGCTACACCTTC. It translates to CASTSIRDRRDYGYTF.